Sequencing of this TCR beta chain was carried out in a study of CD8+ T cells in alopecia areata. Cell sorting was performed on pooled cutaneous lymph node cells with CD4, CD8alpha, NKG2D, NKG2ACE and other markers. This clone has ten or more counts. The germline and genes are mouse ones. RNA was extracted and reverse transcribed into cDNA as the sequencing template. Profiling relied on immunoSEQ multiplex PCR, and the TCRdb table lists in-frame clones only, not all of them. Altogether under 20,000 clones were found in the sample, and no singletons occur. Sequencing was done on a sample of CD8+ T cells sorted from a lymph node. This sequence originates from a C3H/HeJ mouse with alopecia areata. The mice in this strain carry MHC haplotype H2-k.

The CDR3 DNA, read in part, is TGCACCTGCAGTGCAGCCGGGACAGGGTCCAACGAA. Residues: CTCSAAGTGSNE. The whole CDR3 sequence reads CTCSAAGTGSNERLFF. This sequence joins TRBV1 and TRBJ1-4; 9 bases map to TRBD1. Sequencing ends 4 residues short of the CDR3 end; the germline J gene provides the rest. This CDR3 has 16 amino acids. Germline values: CDR1 NSQYPW, CDR2 LRSPGD (reference sequence). Unmatched junction bases numbered 2, after V lost 1 base and J lost 2 bases.